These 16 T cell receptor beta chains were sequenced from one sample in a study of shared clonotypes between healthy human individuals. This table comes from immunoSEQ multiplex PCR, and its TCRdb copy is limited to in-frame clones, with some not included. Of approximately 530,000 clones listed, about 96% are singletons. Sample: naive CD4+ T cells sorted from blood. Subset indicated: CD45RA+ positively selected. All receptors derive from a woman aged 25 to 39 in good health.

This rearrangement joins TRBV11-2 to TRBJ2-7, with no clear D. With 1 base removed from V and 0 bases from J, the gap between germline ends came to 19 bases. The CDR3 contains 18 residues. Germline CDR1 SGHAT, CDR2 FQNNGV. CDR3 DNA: TGTGCCAGCAGCTTAGTTAGGCGACCACTCTCGGACTCCTACGAGCAGTACTTC. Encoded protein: CASSLVRRPLSDSYEQYF.

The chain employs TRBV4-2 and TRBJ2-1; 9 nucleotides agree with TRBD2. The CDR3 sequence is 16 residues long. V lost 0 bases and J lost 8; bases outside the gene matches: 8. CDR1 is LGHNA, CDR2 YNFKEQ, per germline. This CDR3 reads CASSQEGSGGRHEQFF. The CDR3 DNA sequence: TGTGCCAGCAGCCAAGAGGGGAGCGGGGGGCGGCATGAGCAGTTCTTC.

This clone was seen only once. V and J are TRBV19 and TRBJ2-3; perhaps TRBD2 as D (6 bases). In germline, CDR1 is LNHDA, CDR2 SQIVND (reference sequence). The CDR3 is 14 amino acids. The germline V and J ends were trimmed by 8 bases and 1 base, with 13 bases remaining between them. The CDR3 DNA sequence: TGTGCCAGTTGCGGGGCGGAGGGCACAGATACGCAGTATTTT. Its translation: CASCGAEGTDTQYF.

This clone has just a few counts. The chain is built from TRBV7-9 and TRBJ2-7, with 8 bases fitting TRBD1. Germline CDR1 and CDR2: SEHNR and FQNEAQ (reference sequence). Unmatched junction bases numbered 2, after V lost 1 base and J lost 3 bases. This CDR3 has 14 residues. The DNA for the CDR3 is TGTGCCAGCAGCTTAGGGACAGGGAACTACGAGCAGTACTTC. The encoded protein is CASSLGTGNYEQYF.

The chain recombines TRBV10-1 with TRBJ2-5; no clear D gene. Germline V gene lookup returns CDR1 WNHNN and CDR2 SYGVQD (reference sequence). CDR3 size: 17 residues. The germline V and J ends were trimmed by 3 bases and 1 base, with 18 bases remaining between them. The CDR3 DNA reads TGCGCCAGCAGTGAAAACCCGGTATCCGAAGGCCAAGAGACCCAGTACTTC. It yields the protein CASSENPVSEGQETQYF.

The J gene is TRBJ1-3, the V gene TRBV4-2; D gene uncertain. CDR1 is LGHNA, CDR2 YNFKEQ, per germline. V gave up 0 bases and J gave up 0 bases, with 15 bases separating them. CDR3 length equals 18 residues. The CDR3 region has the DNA TGTGCCAGCAGCCAAGACCCGGTGGGGAGAAGCTCTGGAAACACCATATATTTT. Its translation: CASSQDPVGRSSGNTIYF.

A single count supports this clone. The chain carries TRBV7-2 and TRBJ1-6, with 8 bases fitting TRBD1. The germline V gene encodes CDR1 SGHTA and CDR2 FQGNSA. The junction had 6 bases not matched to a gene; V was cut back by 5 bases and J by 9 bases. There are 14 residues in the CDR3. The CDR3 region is CASSPQGATSPLHF. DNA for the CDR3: TGTGCCAGCAGCCCGCAGGGGGCAACTTCACCCCTCCACTTT.

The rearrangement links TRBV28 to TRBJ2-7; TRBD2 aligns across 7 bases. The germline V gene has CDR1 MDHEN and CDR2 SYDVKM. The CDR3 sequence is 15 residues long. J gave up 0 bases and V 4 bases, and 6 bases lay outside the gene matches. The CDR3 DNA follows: TGTGCCAGCAGTTCAAAGCGGGACCTCTCCTACGAGCAGTACTTC. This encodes CASSSKRDLSYEQYF.

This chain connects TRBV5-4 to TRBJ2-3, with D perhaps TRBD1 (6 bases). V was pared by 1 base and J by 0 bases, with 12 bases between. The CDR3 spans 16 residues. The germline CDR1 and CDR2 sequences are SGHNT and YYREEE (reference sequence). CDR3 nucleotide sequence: TGTGCCAGCAGCTTGAACCTCGGACAGAGCACAGATACGCAGTATTTT. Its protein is CASSLNLGQSTDTQYF.

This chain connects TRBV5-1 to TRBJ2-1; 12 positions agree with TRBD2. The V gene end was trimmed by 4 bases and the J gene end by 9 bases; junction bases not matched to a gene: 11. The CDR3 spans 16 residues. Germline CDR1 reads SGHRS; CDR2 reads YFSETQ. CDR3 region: CASSPLAGGRTAEQFF. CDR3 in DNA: TGCGCCAGCAGCCCGCTAGCGGGAGGGCGAACTGCTGAGCAGTTCTTC.

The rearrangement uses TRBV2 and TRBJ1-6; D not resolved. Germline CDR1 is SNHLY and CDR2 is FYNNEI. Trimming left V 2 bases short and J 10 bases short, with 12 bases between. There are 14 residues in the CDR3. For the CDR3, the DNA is TGTGCCAGCAGTGAAACCCGGGTAGAATCACCCCTCCACTTT. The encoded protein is CASSETRVESPLHF.

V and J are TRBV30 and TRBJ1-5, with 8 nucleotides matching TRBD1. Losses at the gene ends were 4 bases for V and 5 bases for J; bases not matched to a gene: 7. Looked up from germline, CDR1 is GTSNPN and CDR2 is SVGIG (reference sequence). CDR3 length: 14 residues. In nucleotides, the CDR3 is TGTGCCTGGAACCTAGGACAGGGAGATCAGCCCCAGCATTTT. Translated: CAWNLGQGDQPQHF.

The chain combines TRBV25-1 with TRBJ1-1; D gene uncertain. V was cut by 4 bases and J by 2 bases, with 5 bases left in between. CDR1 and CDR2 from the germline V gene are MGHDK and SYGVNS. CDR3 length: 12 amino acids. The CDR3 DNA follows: TGTGCCAGCAGTGGGTTAAACACTGAAGCTTTCTTT. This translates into CASSGLNTEAFF.

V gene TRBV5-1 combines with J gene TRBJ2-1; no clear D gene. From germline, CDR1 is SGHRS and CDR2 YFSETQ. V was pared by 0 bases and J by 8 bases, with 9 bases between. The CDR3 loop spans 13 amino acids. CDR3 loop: CASSLEIVYEQFF. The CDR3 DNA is TGCGCCAGCAGCTTGGAAATCGTCTATGAGCAGTTCTTC.

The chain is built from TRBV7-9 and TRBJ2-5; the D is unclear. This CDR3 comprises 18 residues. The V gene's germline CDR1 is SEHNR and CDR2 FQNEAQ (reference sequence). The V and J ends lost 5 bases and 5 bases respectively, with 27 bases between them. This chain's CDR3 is CASSGRRYPSPLWETQYF. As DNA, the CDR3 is TGTGCCAGCAGCGGAAGGCGGTATCCATCTCCGCTGTGGGAGACCCAGTACTTC.

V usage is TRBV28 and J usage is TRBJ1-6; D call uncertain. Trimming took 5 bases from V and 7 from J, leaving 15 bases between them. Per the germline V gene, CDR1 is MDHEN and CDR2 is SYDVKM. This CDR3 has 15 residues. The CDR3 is CASSGTRLRNSPLHF. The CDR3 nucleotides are TGTGCCAGCAGTGGTACTCGTCTCCGGAATTCACCCCTCCACTTT. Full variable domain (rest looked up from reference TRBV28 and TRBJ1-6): DVKVTQSSRYLVKRTGEKVFLECVQDMDHENMFWYRQDPGLGLRLIYFSYDVKMKEKGDIPEGYSVSREKKERFSLILESASTNQTSMYLCASSGTRLRNSPLHFGNGTRLTVT.